These 7 T cell receptor beta chains share one sample of origin, sequenced in a study of blood T cells in healthy people across ages. Using a J-beta primer mix together with a sample-barcoded 5' primer, a second PCR was run for roughly 6 to 12 cycles. TCRdb reprocessed the 5' RACE reads via MiXCR and lists one record per CDR3 protein. Of around 1,500,000 distinct CDR3 sequences in the sample, 40% to 50% were seen once. Sequencing was done on a sample of blood. Every receptor here comes from a woman between 18 and 29 years old in good health.

The gene calls are TRBV6-5 and TRBJ2-5; D remains unclear. The germline V gene encodes CDR1 MNHEY and CDR2 SVGAGI. Trimming removed 2 bases from V and 2 bases from J, with 9 bases in between. The CDR3 totals 14 residues. The CDR3, as DNA: TGTGCCAGCAGTTACCGACGGGCACAAGAGACCCAGTACTTC. This encodes CASSYRRAQETQYF.

This clonotype came up a few times. The V and J genes are TRBV27 and TRBJ1-1; D is uncertain. Trimming removed 6 bases at V and 3 bases at J, with 23 bases between. Germline loops: CDR1 MNHEY, CDR2 SMNVEV (reference sequence). This CDR3 region has 17 residues. The CDR3 spells CASSPPLGRGRDTEAFF. The DNA of the CDR3 is TGTGCCAGCAGCCCCCCATTAGGGCGGGGAAGGGACACTGAAGCTTTCTTT.

This clonotype has more than one count but fewer than ten. The V call is TRBV18, the J call TRBJ2-7; 9 nucleotides agree with TRBD2. Germline CDR1 is KGHSH and CDR2 is LQKENI. Trimming cost V 3 bases and J 2 bases; bases outside gene matches: 5. The CDR3 is made up of 15 amino acids. CDR3 nucleotide sequence: TGTGCCAGCTCACCTGGACTAGCGTCAGCCTACGAGCAGTACTTC. It codes for CASSPGLASAYEQYF.

This clonotype was found a few times. J is TRBJ2-7 and V is TRBV7-2, with 13 nucleotides matching TRBD2. The germline gives CDR1 SGHTA, CDR2 FQGNSA. Trimming at V came to 9 bases and at J to 3 bases, leaving 8 bases not matched to a gene. The CDR3 length is 15 residues. The CDR3 nucleotides read TGTGCCAGTCGACTAGCGGGGGGTACCCACTACGAGCAGTACTTC. Translation: CASRLAGGTHYEQYF.

The CDR3 region has the DNA TGTGCCACCAGTGATTTGGGGACCTCCGAGTACAATGAGCAGTACTTC. It translates to CATSDLGTSEYNEQYF. The V gene is TRBV24-1, the J gene TRBJ2-5; D might be TRBD1 or TRBD2, each matching 5 bases. The germline V gene encodes CDR1 KGHDR and CDR2 SFDVKD. The CDR3 covers 16 residues. V was clipped by 0 bases and J by 11 bases, with 21 bases between them.

The chain uses TRBV15 and TRBJ1-4, with a possible D match to TRBD1 (5 bases). There are 14 residues in the CDR3. Trimming removed 8 bases from V and 8 bases from J, with 18 bases in between. Germline V gene lookup returns CDR1 LNHNV and CDR2 YYDKDF (reference sequence). The CDR3 region has the DNA TGTGCCACCGGACGGGGGGAATGGAACGAAAAACTGTTTTTT. It codes for CATGRGEWNEKLFF.

The V call is TRBV4-2, the J call TRBJ2-1, with 7 bases lining up with TRBD2. V lost 0 bases to trimming and J lost 2 bases; unmatched junction nucleotides: 4. The CDR3 extends over 16 amino acids. Germline V gives CDR1 LGHNA, CDR2 YNFKEQ. The CDR3 here is CASSQDGAGTYNEQFF. The CDR3 coding sequence is TGTGCCAGCAGCCAAGATGGAGCGGGAACCTACAATGAGCAGTTCTTC.